This T cell receptor (beta chain) was sequenced in a study of cytomegalovirus exposure and HLA in healthy donors. The V gene's germline CDR1 is SNHLY and CDR2 FYNNEI. After removal of 5 bases from V and 6 bases from J, the junction contained 6 bases not matched to a gene. There are 14 residues in the CDR3. Primers for the PCR totalled 60 Vbeta and 13 Jbeta. The repertoire was sequenced with immunoSEQ multiplex PCR; TCRdb's copy has only in-frame clones and lacks some. Among 150,000 to 200,000 clones listed, under 85% were seen once. The chain is built from TRBV2 and TRBJ2-1, with 8 bases that match TRBD1. Sequencing used PBMCs. The TCR was taken from a man aged 50 to 60 in good health and CMV-seropositive. CDR3 DNA: TGTGCCAGCAGTCGACAGGGGTTGGTCAATGAGCAGTTCTTC. It codes for CASSRQGLVNEQFF.